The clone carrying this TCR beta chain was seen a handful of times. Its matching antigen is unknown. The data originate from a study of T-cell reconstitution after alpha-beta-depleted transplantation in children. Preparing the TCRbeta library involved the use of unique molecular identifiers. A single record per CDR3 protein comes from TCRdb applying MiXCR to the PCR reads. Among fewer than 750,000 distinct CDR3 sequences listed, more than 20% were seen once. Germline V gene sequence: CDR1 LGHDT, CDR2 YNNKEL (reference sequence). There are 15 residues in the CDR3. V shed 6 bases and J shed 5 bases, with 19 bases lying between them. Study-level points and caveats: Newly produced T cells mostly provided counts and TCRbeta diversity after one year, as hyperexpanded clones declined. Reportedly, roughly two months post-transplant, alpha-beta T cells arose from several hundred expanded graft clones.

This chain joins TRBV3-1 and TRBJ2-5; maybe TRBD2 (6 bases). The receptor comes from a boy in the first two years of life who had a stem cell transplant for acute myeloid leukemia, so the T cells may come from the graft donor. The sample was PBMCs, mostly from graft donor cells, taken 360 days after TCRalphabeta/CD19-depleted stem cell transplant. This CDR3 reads CASRPNSGGKETQYF. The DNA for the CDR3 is TGTGCCAGCAGGCCTAATTCCGGGGGAAAGGAGACCCAGTACTTC.